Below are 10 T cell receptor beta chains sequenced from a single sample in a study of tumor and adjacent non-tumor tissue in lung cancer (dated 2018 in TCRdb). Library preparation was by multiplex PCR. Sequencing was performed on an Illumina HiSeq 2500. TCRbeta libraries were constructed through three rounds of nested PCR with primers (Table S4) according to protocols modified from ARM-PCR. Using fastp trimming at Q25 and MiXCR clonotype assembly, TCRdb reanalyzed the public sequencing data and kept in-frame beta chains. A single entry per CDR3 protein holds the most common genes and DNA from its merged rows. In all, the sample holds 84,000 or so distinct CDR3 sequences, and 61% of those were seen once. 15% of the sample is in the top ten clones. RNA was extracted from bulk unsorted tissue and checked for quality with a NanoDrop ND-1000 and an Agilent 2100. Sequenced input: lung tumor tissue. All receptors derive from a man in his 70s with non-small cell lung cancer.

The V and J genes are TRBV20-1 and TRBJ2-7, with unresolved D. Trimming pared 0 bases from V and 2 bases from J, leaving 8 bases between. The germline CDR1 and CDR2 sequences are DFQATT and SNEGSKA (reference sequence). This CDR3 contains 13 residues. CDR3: CSAREESPYEQYF. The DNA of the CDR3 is TGCAGTGCTAGAGAGGAAAGTCCCTACGAGCAGTACTTC.

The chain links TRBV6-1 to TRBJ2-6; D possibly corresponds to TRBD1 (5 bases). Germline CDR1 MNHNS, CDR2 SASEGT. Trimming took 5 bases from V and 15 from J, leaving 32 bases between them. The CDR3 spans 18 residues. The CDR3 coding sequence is TGTGCCAGCAGTTATGGACACCCCGCGGAGAATGGGGCCAGCGCCCTGACTTTC. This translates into CASSYGHPAENGASALTF.

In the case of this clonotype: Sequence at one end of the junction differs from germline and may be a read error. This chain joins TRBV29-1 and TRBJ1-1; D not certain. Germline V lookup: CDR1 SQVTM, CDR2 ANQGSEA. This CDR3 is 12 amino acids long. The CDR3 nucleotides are TGTAGCGCTAGAGACCTGAGCACTGAAGCTTTCTTT. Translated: CSARDLSTEAFF.

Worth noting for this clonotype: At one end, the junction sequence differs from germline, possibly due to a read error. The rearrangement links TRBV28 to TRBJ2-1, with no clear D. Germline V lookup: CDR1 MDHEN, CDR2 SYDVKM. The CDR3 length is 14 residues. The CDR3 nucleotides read TGTACCAGCAGTTTTGCGGCCTCCTACAATGGGCAGTTCTTC. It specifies CTSSFAASYNGQFF.

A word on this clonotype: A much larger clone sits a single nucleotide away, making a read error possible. CDR3 in DNA: TGTGCCAGCATCCAAGAGGTCCGGGGCTGGCAGCCCCAGCATTTT. Amino acids: CASIQEVRGWQPQHF. V usage is TRBV4-2 and J usage is TRBJ1-5; the D gene is possibly TRBD1 (5 bases). Germline CDR1 is LGHNA and CDR2 is YNFKEQ. The CDR3 extends over 15 amino acids.

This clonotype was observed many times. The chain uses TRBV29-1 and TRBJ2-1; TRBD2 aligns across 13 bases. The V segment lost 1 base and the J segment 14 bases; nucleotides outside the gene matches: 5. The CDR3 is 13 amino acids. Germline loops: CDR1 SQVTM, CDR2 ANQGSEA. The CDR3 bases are TGCAGCGTTGAAGGAGGACTAGCGGGAGTGGAGTTCTTC. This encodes CSVEGGLAGVEFF.

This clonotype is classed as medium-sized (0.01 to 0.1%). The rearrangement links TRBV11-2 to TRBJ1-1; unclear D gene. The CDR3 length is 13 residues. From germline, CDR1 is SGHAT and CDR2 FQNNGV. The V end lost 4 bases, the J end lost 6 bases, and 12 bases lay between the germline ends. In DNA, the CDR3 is TGTGCCAGCAGCTCGCATTTTGGGGCTGAAGCTTTCTTT. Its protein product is CASSSHFGAEAFF.

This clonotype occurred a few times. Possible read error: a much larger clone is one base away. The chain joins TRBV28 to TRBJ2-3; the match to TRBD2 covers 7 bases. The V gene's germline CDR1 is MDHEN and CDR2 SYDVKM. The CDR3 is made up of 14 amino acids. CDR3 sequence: CANSSGGGPDTQYF. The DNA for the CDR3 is TGTGCCAACAGTTCCGGCGGGGGACCAGATACGCAGTATTTT.

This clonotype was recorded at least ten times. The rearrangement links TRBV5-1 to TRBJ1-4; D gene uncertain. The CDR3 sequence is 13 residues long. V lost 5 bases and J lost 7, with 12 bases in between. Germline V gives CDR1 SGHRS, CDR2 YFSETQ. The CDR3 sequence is CASRNSDSEKLFF. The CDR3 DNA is TGCGCCAGCAGAAACTCAGATAGTGAAAAACTGTTTTTT.

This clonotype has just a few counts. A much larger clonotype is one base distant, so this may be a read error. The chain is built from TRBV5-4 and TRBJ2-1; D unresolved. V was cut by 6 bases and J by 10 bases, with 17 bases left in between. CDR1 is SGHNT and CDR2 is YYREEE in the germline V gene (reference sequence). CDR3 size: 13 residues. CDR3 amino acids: CASNDPSGKEQFF. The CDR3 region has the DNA TGTGCCAGCAATGATCCTTCAGGTAAAGAGCAGTTCTTC.